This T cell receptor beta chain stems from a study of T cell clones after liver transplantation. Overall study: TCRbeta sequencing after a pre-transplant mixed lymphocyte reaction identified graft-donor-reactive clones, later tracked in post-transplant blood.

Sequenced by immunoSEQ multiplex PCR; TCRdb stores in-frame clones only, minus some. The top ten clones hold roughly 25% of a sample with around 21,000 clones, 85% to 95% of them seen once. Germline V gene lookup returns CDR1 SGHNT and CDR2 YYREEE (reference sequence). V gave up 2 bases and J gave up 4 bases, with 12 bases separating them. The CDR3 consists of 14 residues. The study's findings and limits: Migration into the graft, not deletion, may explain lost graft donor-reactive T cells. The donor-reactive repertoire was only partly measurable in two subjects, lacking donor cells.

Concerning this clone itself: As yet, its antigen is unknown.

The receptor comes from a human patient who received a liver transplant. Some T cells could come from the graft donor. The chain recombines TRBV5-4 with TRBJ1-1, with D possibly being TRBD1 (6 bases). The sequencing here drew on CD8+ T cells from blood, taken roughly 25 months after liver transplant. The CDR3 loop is CASSFYGGLTEAFF. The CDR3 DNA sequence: TGTGCCAGCAGCTTTTACGGGGGGCTCACTGAAGCTTTCTTT.